This TCR beta chain was sequenced for a study of blood T cell repertoires in COVID-19. This clone was counted only a few times. V was clipped by 7 bases and J by 0 bases, with 20 bases between them. The CDR3 covers 18 residues. The germline V gene encodes CDR1 SGHNT and CDR2 YYREEE (reference sequence). TCRdb's copy holds only in-frame clones and misses some; the assay was immunoSEQ multiplex PCR. Of 130,000 to 150,000 clones detected, 80% to 90% appear once; the ten largest clones hold less than 50%. The clonotype was recovered from a human donor in a cohort sampled during active COVID-19. This chain joins TRBV5-4 and TRBJ2-6, with TRBD2 as a possible D gene (5 bases). The sample consisted of peripheral blood. CDR3 loop: CASPAAEGQPSGANVLTF. CDR3 sequence (DNA): TGTGCCAGCCCGGCCGCCGAGGGCCAGCCCTCTGGGGCCAACGTCCTGACTTTC. The full variable domain, its missing parts supplied by reference TRBV5-4 and TRBJ2-6, is ETGVTQSPTHLIKTRGQQVTLRCSSQSGHNTVSWYQQALGQGPQFIFQYYREEENGRGNFPPRFSGLQFPNYSSELNVNALELDDSALYLCASPAAEGQPSGANVLTFGAGSRLTVL.